The present entry profiles one T cell receptor (beta chain) with its context. Authors' data handling: Using reference gene primer amplification, nucleated cell counts were estimated. TCRdb's copy holds only in-frame clones and misses some; the assay was immunoSEQ multiplex PCR. The V and J calls and clone size were taken over from that table, and D and trimming were inferred from the DNA. The sample lists about 140,000 clones; about three quarters were seen once. The sample comes from a study of blood T cell repertoires in COVID-19. About the study: Donors in the United States, Italy and Spain gave samples during acute or convalescent COVID-19. PBMCs, B-cell-depleted T cells, or T cells were the source of the cDNA or gDNA that made up the material.

Per germline, CDR1 SGHVS and CDR2 FNYEAQ. The CDR3 is made up of 16 amino acids. The junction had 9 bases not matched to a gene; V was cut back by 5 bases and J by 3 bases. The chain joins TRBV7-6 to TRBJ2-1; 8 bases map to TRBD2. The receptor was isolated from a man in his fifties or sixties with acute or convalescent COVID-19. Sequenced sample: peripheral blood. The CDR3, as DNA: TGTGCCAGCAGCGGCGGGGGGAGCCTAATCTACAATGAGCAGTTCTTC. It translates to CASSGGGSLIYNEQFF.